A selection of T cell receptor beta chains follows, all from one sample in a study of T cells in Graves' hyperthyroidism and ophthalmopathy. TCRdb independently ran MiXCR on the multiplex PCR reads; one entry per CDR3 protein. Of approximately 410,000 distinct CDR3 sequences detected, about an eighth appear once; the ten largest clones hold less than 6.5%. The sequenced sample was blood. Source of these receptors: a woman aged 18-29 years with Graves' hyperthyroidism. Both conserved end residues are part of each CDR3. The D gene is left open where the match is weak. Size values are once, few and many counts, or a class for expanded clones, and some rows have none.

d_call j_call cdr3_length clone_size v_call cdr3_aa cdr3_nt
TRBD2 TRBJ2-1 15 many TRBV7-3 CASSPAPGTSDEQFF TGTGCCAGCAGCCCAGCCCCCGGGACTAGCGATGAGCAGTTCTTC
- TRBJ2-1 14 many TRBV5-6 CASSSERAYNEQFF TGTGCCAGCAGCTCAGAGCGCGCCTACAATGAGCAGTTCTTC
- TRBJ2-3 14 - TRBV19 CASSKGRGTDTQYF TGTGCCAGTTCAAAGGGCAGAGGCACAGATACGCAGTATTTT
- TRBJ2-7 14 few TRBV15 CATSRGDQSYEQYF TGTGCCACCAGCAGAGGGGACCAATCCTACGAGCAGTACTTC
- TRBJ1-6 14 few TRBV19 CASKDSGGNSPLHF TGTGCCAGTAAGGACAGCGGCGGCAATTCACCCCTCCACTTT
- TRBJ1-6 12 many TRBV7-2 CASSTSNSPLHF TGTGCCAGCAGCACCTCAAATTCACCCCTCCACTTT
TRBD1 TRBJ1-2 13 many TRBV20-1 CSARDDRQGGYTF TGCAGTGCTAGAGACGACCGACAGGGAGGCTACACCTTC
- TRBJ2-7 13 many TRBV7-9 CASSLVNGYEQYF TGTGCCAGCAGCTTAGTAAATGGGTACGAGCAGTACTTC
- TRBJ2-3 15 many TRBV7-6 CASSLLSTSTDTQYF TGTGCCAGCAGCTTACTTAGTACAAGCACAGATACGCAGTATTTT
TRBD2 TRBJ2-1 16 few TRBV4-1 CASSQGSGRARYEQFF TGCGCCAGCAGCCAAGGTAGCGGGAGGGCCCGATATGAGCAGTTCTTC
TRBD1 TRBJ1-1 22 many TRBV3-1 CASSQVMGTGTGGAFRNTEAFF TGTGCCAGCAGCCAAGTAATGGGTACCGGGACAGGGGGCGCGTTCCGGAACACTGAAGCTTTCTTT
TRBD2 TRBJ2-2 18 - TRBV20-1 CSASAWTSDPRYTGELFF TGCAGTGCTAGTGCTTGGACTAGCGACCCGAGATACACCGGGGAGCTGTTTTTT
- TRBJ1-2 15 few TRBV19 CASHAGTPRSYGYTF TGTGCCAGCCACGCAGGGACCCCTCGCAGCTATGGCTACACCTTC
TRBD2 TRBJ2-1 16 many TRBV6-1 CASTPLGTSGANEQFF TGTGCCAGCACTCCTCTGGGGACTAGCGGGGCAAATGAGCAGTTCTTC
- TRBJ2-7 14 - TRBV9 CASSVSQGPYEQYF TGTGCCAGCAGCGTGTCCCAGGGACCCTACGAGCAGTACTTC
TRBD1 TRBJ1-1 17 many TRBV6-2/TRBV6-3 CASSLRDRGTMNTEAFF TGTGCCAGCAGTCTCCGGGACAGGGGTACCATGAACACTGAAGCTTTCTTT
- TRBJ2-4 15 - TRBV2 CASSAGSATKNIQYF TGTGCCAGCAGTGCCGGGAGTGCGACCAAAAACATTCAGTACTTC
TRBD2 TRBJ2-5 13 many TRBV20-1 CSASLAVQETQYF TGCAGTGCTTCACTAGCGGTCCAAGAGACCCAGTACTTC